This T cell receptor beta chain came from a study of blood T cell repertoires in COVID-19. Background on the study: Material from acute and convalescent COVID-19 was sourced from the United States, Italy and Spain.

CDR3 size: 16 residues. Per germline, CDR1 MNHEY and CDR2 SVGEGT. V lost 6 bases and J 0 bases, leaving 15 bases between the germline ends. As handled by the study authors: Reference gene primer amplification gave nucleated cell count estimates. The protocol was immunoSEQ multiplex PCR, while the TCRdb copy is restricted to in-frame clones and leaves out a portion. Clone size and the V and J calls come from that table; the DNA yielded D and trimming. The sample consists of tens of thousands of clones, roughly 90% of them appearing once. The chain uses TRBV6-2 or TRBV6-3 and TRBJ1-5; perhaps TRBD1 as D (6 bases). The clonotype comes from a human donor in a cohort sampled during active COVID-19. Sequenced: peripheral blood. The CDR3 DNA follows: TGTGCCAGCAGCAAAGGGACACTGTATAGCAATCAGCCCCAGCATTTT. It yields the protein CASSKGTLYSNQPQHF.